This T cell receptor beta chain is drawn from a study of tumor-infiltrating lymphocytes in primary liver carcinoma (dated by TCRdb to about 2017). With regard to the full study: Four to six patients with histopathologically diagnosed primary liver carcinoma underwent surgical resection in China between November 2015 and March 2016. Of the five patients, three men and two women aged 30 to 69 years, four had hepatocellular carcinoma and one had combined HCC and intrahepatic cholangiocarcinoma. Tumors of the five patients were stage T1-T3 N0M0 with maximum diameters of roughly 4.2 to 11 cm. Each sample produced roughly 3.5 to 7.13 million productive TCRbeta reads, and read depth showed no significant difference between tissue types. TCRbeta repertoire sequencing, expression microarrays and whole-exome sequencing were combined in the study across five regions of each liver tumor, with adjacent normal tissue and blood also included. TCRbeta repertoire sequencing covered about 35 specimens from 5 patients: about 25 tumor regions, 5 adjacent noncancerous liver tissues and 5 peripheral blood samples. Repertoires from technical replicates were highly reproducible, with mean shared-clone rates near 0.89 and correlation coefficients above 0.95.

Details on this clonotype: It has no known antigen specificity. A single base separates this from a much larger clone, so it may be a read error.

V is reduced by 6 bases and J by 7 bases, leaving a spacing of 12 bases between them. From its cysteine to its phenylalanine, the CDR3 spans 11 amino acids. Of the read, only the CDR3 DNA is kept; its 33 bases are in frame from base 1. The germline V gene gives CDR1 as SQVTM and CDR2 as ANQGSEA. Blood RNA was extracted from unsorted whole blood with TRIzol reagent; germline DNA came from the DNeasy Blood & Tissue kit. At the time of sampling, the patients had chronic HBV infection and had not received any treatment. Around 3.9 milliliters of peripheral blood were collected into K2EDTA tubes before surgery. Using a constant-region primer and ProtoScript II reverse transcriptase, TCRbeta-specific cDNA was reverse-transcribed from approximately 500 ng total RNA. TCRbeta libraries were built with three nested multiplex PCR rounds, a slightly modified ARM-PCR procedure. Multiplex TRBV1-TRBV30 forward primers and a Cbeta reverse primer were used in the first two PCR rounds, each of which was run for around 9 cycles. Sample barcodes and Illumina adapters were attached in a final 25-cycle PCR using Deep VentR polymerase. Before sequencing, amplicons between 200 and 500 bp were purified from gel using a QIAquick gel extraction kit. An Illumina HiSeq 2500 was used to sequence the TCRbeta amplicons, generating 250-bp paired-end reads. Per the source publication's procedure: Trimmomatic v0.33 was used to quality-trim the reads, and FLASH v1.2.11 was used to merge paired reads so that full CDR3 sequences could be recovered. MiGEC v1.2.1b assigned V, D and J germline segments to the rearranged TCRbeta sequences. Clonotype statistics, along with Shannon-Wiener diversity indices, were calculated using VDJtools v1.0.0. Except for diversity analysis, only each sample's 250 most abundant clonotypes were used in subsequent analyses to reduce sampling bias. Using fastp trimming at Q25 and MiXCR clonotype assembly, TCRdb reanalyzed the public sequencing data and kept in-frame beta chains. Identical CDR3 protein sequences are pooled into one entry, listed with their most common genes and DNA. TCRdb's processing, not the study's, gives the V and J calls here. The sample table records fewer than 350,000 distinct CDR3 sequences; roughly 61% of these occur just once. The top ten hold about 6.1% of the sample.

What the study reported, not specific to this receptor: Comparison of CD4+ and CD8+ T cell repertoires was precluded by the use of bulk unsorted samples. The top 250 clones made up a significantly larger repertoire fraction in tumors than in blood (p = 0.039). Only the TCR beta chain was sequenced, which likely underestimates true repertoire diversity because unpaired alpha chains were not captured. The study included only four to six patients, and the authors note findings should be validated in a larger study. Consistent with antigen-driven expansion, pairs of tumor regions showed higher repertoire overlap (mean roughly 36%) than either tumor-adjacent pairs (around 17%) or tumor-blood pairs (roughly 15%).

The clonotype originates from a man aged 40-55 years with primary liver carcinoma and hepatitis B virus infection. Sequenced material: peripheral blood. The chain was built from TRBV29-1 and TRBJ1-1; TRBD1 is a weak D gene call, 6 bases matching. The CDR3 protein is CSVGQCGEAFF. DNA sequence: TGCAGCGTAGGACAGTGCGGTGAAGCTTTCTTT.